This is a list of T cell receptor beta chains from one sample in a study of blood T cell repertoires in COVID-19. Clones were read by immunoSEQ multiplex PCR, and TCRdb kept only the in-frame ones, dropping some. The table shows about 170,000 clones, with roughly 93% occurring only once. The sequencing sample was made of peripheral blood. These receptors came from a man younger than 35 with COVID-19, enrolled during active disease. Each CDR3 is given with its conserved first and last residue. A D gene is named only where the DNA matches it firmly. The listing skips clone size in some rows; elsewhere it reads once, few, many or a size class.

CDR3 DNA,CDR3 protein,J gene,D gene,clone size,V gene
TGTGCCTGGAGCGACACCTCACTCTCTGCGGGTTTCTTAGGTGATACGCAGTATTTT,CAWSDTSLSAGFLGDTQYF,TRBJ2-3,.,.,TRBV30
TGCGCCAGCAGCTTCGCTAGCGGGACCTACGAGCAGTACTTC,CASSFASGTYEQYF,TRBJ2-7,TRBD2,.,TRBV5-1
TGTGCCAGTAGTATAGGCCAGGGGGCGGGAGATACGCAGTATTTT,CASSIGQGAGDTQYF,TRBJ2-3,TRBD1,.,TRBV19
TGTGCCAGCGGCTCACAGGCGTTGAACACTGAAGCTTTCTTT,CASGSQALNTEAFF,TRBJ1-1,.,.,TRBV9
TGCGCCAGCAGCCAAGATATAGGGGGCTTGGGCAATCAGCCCCAACATTTT,CASSQDIGGLGNQPQHF,TRBJ1-5,TRBD1,.,TRBV4-3
TGTGCCAGCAGAGCGGACAGGGTCAATCAGCCCCAGCATTTT,CASRADRVNQPQHF,TRBJ1-5,TRBD1,.,TRBV28
TGTGCCTCCCGAGGGGGCCATAACCCCTACGAGCAGTACTTC,CASRGGHNPYEQYF,TRBJ2-7,TRBD1,.,TRBV30
TGCGCCAGCCGGGACTACTACTACGAGCAGTACTTC,CASRDYYYEQYF,TRBJ2-7,TRBD2,.,TRBV10-2
TGTGCCACCAGCAGAGATCGCGGAGTGAGTGAGCAGTTCTTC,CATSRDRGVSEQFF,TRBJ2-1,.,.,TRBV15
TGTGCCAGCAGTTTAAGGTTCGAAGGGGACACTGAAGCTTTCTTT,CASSLRFEGDTEAFF,TRBJ1-1,.,.,TRBV28
TGTGCCAGCAGCCAGGGGAATCAGCCCCAGCATTTT,CASSQGNQPQHF,TRBJ1-5,.,.,TRBV7-2
TGTGCCAGCAGCTTGGTCGGAGCCTTGGGGCAGTTCTTC,CASSLVGALGQFF,TRBJ2-1,.,.,TRBV5-4
TGTGCCAGTAGTATCGGGGATAGGCAGCCCCAGCATTTT,CASSIGDRQPQHF,TRBJ1-5,.,.,TRBV19
TGTGCCAGCAGCTTAGTGGGACAGTTCTCTGGAAACACCATATATTTT,CASSLVGQFSGNTIYF,TRBJ1-3,TRBD1,.,TRBV7-8
TGTGCCAGCAGTCGACAGGGCTCCACTAATGAAAAACTGCTTTTT,CASSRQGSTNEKLLF,TRBJ1-4,TRBD1,.,TRBV28
TGTGCCAGCAGATCTTTCACTAGCGACCTGGGCACAGATACGCAGTATTTT,CASRSFTSDLGTDTQYF,TRBJ2-3,TRBD2,.,TRBV27
TGTGCCAGCAGTCCATCAGGGGGCCAACGGGGACTGCTTTTT,CASSPSGGQRGLLF,TRBJ1-4,TRBD1,once,TRBV28
TGTGCCAGCAGCGTATCTGGGGGCGTTAACTATGGCTACACCTTC,CASSVSGGVNYGYTF,TRBJ1-2,.,few,TRBV9
TGTGCCAGCAGCTCACTTTCACAGGGTTATAGCAATCAGCCCCAGCATTTT,CASSSLSQGYSNQPQHF,TRBJ1-5,.,.,TRBV5-6
TGTGCCAGCAGTTTGACTAGCACAGATACGCAGTATTTT,CASSLTSTDTQYF,TRBJ2-3,.,.,TRBV6-5
TGTGCCAGCAGCGCTGGGACAGGGCCAGGGGATGGCTACACCTTC,CASSAGTGPGDGYTF,TRBJ1-2,TRBD1,.,TRBV5-6
TGTGCCAGCAGTGACCGGACAGGGCGAGGCACTGAAGCTTTCTTT,CASSDRTGRGTEAFF,TRBJ1-1,TRBD1,.,TRBV28
TGCAGCGTCGAGACAGGGGTTAACTATGGCTACACCTTC,CSVETGVNYGYTF,TRBJ1-2,TRBD1,.,TRBV29-1
TGCGCCAGCAGCTTCCGACAGGGATTCTACAATGAGCAGTTCTTC,CASSFRQGFYNEQFF,TRBJ2-1,TRBD1,.,TRBV5-1
TGTGCCAGCGTCTCCACAGGAGCTAACTATGGCTACACCTTC,CASVSTGANYGYTF,TRBJ1-2,.,.,TRBV28
TGTGCCAGCAGCTTGGGGGGGACTGGAAACACCATATATTTT,CASSLGGTGNTIYF,TRBJ1-3,.,.,TRBV7-9
TGTGCCAGCGAGGGGGACAGGTCCCCCTCTGGGGCCAACGTCCTGACTTTC,CASEGDRSPSGANVLTF,TRBJ2-6,TRBD1,.,TRBV2
TGTGCCAGCAGCCAAGAAAGGGCGGGACGCACAGATACGCAGTATTTT,CASSQERAGRTDTQYF,TRBJ2-3,.,.,TRBV14
TGTGCCAGTAGTCCCGGGACAGGGGGTTACGAGCAGTACTTC,CASSPGTGGYEQYF,TRBJ2-7,TRBD1,.,TRBV19
TGTGCCAGCAGCCCCCAGCCAGAAGGGGATGGCACTGAAGCTTTCTTT,CASSPQPEGDGTEAFF,TRBJ1-1,.,.,TRBV5-4
TGCGCCAGCAGCTTGGCTCCGCTCGCGAGGGGGACCCGAGAGACCCAGTACTTC,CASSLAPLARGTRETQYF,TRBJ2-5,.,.,TRBV5-1
TGTGCCAGCAGAGCAGCGGTTCCCGGGGAGCTGTTTTTT,CASRAAVPGELFF,TRBJ2-2,.,.,TRBV27
TGTGCCAGCAGCTCTAAAAGTACAGGGGAAGATACGCAGTATTTT,CASSSKSTGEDTQYF,TRBJ2-3,TRBD1,.,TRBV7-2
TGTGCCAGCAGTCGGACTAGCGGGAGCGGCCACGAGCAGTACTTC,CASSRTSGSGHEQYF,TRBJ2-7,TRBD2,.,TRBV6-5
TGTGCCAGCAGCCCTTCGGCAGGACATCGTCCAGATACGCAGTATTTT,CASSPSAGHRPDTQYF,TRBJ2-3,.,.,TRBV13
TGTGCCAGCAGTAGGGAGGCTGCGAACACCGGGGAGCTGTTTTTT,CASSREAANTGELFF,TRBJ2-2,.,.,TRBV5-8
TGTGCCATCAGTCTTAGCGGGAGAGGGGAGACCCAGTACTTC,CAISLSGRGETQYF,TRBJ2-5,TRBD2,.,TRBV10-3
TGTGCCTGGAGTGTTCCCTACGGGGGGAATAATTCACCCCTCCACTTT,CAWSVPYGGNNSPLHF,TRBJ1-6,.,.,TRBV30
TGTGCCAGCAGCCCGTCAGGGACAGGGGATGAAAAACTGTTTTTT,CASSPSGTGDEKLFF,TRBJ1-4,TRBD1,.,TRBV5-4
TGCGCCAGCAGCCAAGGGTTCTCGGACAGGGCCAAAAACATTCAGTACTTC,CASSQGFSDRAKNIQYF,TRBJ2-4,TRBD1,.,TRBV4-3